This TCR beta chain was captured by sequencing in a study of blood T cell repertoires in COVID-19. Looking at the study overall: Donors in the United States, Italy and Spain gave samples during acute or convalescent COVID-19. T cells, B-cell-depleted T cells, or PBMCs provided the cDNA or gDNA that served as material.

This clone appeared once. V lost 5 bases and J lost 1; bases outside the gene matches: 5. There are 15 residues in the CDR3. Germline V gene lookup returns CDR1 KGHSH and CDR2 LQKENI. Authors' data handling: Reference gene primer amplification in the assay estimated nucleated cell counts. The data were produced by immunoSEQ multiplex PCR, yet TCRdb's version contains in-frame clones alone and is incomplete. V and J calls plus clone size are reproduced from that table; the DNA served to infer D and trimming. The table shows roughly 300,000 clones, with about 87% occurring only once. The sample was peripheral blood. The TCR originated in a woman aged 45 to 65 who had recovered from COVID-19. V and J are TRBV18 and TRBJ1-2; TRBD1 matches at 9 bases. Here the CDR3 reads CASSSYRGLNYGYTF. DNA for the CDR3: TGTGCCAGCTCATCATACAGGGGGCTTAACTATGGCTACACCTTC.